Sequencing of this T cell receptor (beta chain) was carried out in a study of T-cell reconstitution after alpha-beta-depleted transplantation in children. Overall study findings and caveats: Reportedly, roughly two months post-transplant, alpha-beta T cells arose from several hundred expanded graft clones.

A few counts support this clonotype. Its specificity is not known. The authors prepared the TCRbeta library with unique molecular identifiers. TCRdb re-called the PCR reads through MiXCR, storing one row per CDR3 protein. This sample has 250,000 to 400,000 distinct CDR3 sequences, with 23% found just once. The CDR3 totals 14 residues. The germline V gene has CDR1 KGHDR and CDR2 SFDVKD. Trimming took off 4 bases at V and 10 bases at J, with 18 bases between the two ends. Sample: PBMCs, mostly from graft donor cells, taken 180 days after TCRalphabeta/CD19-depleted stem cell transplant. The origin of this receptor is a male patient aged 10 to 17 who had a stem cell transplant for acute lymphoblastic leukemia, so the T cells may come from the graft donor. The chain links TRBV24-1 to TRBJ1-1, with a tentative D call TRBD1 (6 bases). The CDR3 reads CATSDPGQSLGAFF. CDR3 DNA: TGTGCCACCAGTGACCCCGGACAGTCCCTAGGAGCTTTCTTT.